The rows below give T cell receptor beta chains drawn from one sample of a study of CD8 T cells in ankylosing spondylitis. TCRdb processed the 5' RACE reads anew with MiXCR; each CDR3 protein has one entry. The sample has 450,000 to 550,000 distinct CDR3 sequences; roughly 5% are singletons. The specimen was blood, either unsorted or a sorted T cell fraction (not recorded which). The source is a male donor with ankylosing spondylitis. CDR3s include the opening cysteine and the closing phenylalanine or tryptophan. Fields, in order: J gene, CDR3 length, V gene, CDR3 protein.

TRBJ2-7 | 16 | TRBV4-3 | CASSQSSAPEGAEQYF
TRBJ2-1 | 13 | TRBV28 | CASSVPQGNEQFF
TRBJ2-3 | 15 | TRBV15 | CATRVISDNTDTQYF
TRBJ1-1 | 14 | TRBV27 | CASRGQGWNTEAFF
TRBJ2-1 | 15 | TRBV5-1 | CASSHDRGPYNEQFF
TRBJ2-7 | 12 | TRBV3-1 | CASSQGVSEQYF
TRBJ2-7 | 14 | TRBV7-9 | CASSPTGTGWKQYF
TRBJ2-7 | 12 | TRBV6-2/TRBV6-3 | CASSYSQGLPGF
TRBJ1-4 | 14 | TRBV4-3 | CASSQDLNREELFF
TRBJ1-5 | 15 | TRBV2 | CASMMGQGVRQPQHF
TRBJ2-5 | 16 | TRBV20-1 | CSATDPGGGGPKTQYF
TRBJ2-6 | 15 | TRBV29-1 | CSVEGLTAGANVLTF
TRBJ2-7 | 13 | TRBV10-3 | CAISARASYEQYF
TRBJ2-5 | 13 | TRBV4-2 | CASTRQFQETQYF
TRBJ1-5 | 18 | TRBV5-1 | CASSLVSPTGTQEGPQHF
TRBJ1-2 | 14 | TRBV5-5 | CASSGTGGVDGYTF
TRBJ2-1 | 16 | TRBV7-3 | CASSLSGQGYYNEQFF
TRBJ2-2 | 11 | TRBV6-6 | CASSYLTSLFF
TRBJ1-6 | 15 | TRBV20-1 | CSAKTRAPYNSPLHF